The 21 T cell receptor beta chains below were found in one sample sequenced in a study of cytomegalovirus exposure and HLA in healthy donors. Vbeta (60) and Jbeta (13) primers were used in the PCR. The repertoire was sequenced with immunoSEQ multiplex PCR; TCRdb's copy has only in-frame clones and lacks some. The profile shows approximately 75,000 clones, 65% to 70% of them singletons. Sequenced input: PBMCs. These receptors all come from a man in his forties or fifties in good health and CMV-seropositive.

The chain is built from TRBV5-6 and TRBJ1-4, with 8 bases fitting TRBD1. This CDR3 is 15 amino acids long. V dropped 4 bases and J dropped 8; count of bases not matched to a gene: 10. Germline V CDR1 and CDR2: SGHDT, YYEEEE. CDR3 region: CASSATGGFGEKLFF. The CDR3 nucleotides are TGTGCCAGCAGCGCTACAGGGGGATTTGGCGAAAAACTGTTTTTT.

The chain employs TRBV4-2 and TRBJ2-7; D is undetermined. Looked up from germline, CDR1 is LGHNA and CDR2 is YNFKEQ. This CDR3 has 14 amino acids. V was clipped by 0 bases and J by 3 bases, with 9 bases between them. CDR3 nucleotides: TGTGCCAGCAGCCAAGATTCGGAGATCTACGAGCAGTACTTC. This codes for CASSQDSEIYEQYF.

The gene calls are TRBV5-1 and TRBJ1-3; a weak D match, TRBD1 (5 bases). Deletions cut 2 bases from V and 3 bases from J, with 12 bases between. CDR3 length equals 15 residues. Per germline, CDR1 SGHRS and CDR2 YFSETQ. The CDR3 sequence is CASSFGQGYGNTIYF. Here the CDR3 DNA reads TGCGCCAGCAGCTTTGGGCAGGGTTATGGAAACACCATATATTTT.

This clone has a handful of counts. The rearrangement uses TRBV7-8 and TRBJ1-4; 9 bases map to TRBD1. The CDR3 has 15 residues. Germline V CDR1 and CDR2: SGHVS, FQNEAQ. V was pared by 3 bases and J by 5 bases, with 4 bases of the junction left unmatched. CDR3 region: CASSFDGTGNEKLFF. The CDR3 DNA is TGTGCCAGCAGCTTTGACGGGACAGGGAATGAAAAACTGTTTTTT.

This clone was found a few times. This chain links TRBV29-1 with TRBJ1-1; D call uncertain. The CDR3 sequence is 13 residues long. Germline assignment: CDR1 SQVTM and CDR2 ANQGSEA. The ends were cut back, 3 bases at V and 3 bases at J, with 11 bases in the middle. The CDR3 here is CSVDGGRDTEAFF. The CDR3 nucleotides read TGCAGCGTTGATGGAGGGAGGGACACTGAAGCTTTCTTT.

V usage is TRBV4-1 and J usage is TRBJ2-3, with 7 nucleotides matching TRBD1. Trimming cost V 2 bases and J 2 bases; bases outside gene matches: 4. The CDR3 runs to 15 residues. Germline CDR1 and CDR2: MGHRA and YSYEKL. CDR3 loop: CASSQSGTATDTQYF. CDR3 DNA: TGCGCCAGCAGCCAATCCGGGACAGCCACAGATACGCAGTATTTT.

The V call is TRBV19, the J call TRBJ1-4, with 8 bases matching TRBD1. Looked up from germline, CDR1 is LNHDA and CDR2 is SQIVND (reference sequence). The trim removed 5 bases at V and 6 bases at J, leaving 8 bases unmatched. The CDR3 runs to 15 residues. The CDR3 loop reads CASSVRQGSDEKLFF. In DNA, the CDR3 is TGTGCCAGTAGTGTTCGACAGGGGAGTGATGAAAAACTGTTTTTT. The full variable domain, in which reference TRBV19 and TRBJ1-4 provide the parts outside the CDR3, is DGGITQSPKYLFRKEGQNVTLSCEQNLNHDAMYWYRQDPGQGLRLIYYSQIVNDFQKGDIAEGYSVSREKKESFPLTVTSAQKNPTAFYLCASSVRQGSDEKLFFGSGTQLSVL.

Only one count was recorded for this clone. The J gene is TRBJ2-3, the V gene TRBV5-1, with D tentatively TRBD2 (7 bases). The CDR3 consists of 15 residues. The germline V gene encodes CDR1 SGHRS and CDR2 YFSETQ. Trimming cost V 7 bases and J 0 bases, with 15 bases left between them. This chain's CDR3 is CASVWGGRSTDTQYF. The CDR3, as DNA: TGCGCCAGCGTCTGGGGGGGCCGTAGCACAGATACGCAGTATTTT.

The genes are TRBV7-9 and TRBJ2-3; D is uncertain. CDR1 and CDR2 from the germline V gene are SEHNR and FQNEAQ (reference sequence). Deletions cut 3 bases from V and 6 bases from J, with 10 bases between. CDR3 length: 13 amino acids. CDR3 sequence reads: CASSFNLVDTQYF. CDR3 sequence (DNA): TGTGCCAGCAGCTTCAACTTGGTGGATACGCAGTATTTT.

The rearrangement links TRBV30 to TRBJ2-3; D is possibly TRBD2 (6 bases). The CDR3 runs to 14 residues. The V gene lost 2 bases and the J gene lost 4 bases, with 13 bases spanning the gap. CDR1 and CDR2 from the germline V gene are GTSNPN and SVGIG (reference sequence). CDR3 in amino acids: CAWSFGGGADTQYF. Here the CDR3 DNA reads TGTGCCTGGAGTTTCGGGGGAGGTGCAGATACGCAGTATTTT.

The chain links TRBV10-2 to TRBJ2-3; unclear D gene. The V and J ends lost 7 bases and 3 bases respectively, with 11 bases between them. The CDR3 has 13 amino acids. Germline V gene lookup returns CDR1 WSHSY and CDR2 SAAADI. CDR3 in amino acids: CASNKQQTDTQYF. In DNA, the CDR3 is TGCGCCAGCAATAAACAACAGACAGATACGCAGTATTTT.

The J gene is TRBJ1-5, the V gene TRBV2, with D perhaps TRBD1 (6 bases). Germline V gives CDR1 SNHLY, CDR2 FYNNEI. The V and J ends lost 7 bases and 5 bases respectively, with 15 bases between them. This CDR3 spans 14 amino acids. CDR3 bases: TGTGCCAGCAACCAACAGGGTTCCCATCAGCCCCAGCATTTT. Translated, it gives CASNQQGSHQPQHF.

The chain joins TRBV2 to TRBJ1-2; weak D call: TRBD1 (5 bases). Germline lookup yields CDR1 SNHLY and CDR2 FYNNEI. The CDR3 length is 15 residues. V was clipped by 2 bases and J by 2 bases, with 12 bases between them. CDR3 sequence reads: CASSELPPGNYGYTF. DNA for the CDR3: TGTGCCAGCAGTGAACTCCCTCCAGGGAACTATGGCTACACCTTC.

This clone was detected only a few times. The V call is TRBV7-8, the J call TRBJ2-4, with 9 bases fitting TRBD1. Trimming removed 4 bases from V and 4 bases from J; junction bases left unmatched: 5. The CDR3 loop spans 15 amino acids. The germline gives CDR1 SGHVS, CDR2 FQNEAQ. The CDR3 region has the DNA TGTGCCAGCAGCTCACCGGGACAGGGTAAAAACATTCAGTACTTC. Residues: CASSSPGQGKNIQYF.

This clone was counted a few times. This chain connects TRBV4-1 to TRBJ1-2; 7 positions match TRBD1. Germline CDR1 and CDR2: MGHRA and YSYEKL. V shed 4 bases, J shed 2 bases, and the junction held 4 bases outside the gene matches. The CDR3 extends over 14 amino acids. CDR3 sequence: CASSPGRGNYGYTF. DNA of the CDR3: TGCGCCAGCAGCCCGGGCAGGGGGAACTATGGCTACACCTTC.

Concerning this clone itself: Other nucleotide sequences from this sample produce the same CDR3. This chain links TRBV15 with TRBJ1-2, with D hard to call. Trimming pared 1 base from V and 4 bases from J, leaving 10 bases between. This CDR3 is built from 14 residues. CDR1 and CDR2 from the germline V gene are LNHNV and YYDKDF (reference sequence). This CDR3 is CATSRGGELYGYTF. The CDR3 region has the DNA TGTGCCACCAGCAGAGGAGGTGAACTCTATGGCTACACCTTC. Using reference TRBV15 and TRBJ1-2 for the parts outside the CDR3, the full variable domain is DAMVIQNPRYQVTQFGKPVTLSCSQTLNHNVMYWYQQKSSQAPKLLFHYYDKDFNNEADTPDNFQSRRPNTSFCFLDIRSPGLGDTAMYLCATSRGGELYGYTFGSGTRLTVV.

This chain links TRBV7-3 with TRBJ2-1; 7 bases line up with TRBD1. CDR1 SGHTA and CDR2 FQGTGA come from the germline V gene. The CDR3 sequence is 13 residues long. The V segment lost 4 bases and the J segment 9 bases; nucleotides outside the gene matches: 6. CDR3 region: CASSSTTGTEQFF. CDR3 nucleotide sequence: TGTGCCAGCAGCTCTACGACAGGGACTGAGCAGTTCTTC.

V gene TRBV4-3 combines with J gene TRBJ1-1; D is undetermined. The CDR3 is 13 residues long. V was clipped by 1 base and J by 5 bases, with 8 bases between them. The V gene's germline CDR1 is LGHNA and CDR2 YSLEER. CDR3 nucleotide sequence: TGCGCCAGCAGCCAAGCCCTAAGTACTGAAGCTTTCTTT. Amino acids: CASSQALSTEAFF.

In DNA, the CDR3 is TGTGCCAGCAGCTTGACAGGGGAGCGTGGCTACACCTTC. This sequence encodes CASSLTGERGYTF. The V and J genes are TRBV5-4 and TRBJ1-2; 7 bases align to TRBD1. Germline V gives CDR1 SGHNT, CDR2 YYREEE (reference sequence). CDR3 length equals 13 residues. Losses at the gene ends were 1 base for V and 7 bases for J; bases not matched to a gene: 4.

The CDR3 loop is CASSDSSSSGANVLTF. The CDR3 bases are TGTGCCAGCAGTGACTCGAGTAGCTCTGGGGCCAACGTCCTGACTTTC. The chain employs TRBV6-4 and TRBJ2-6; D not certain. Germline CDR1 and CDR2: MRHNA and SNTAGT. CDR3 length: 16 residues. V lost 0 bases and J 0 bases, leaving 6 bases between the germline ends.

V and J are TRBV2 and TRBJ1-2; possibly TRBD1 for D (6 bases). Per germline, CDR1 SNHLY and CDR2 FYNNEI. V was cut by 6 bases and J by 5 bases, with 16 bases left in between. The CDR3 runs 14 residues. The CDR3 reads CASRVKTGQYGYTF. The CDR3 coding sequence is TGTGCCAGCAGGGTTAAGACAGGACAGTATGGCTACACCTTC.